This T cell receptor beta chain was sequenced in a study of post-analysis software for immune sequencing data. The TCR beta cDNA libraries contained unique molecular identifiers. Each CDR3 protein is one row after TCRdb ran MiXCR on the PCR reads. The table has over 700,000 distinct CDR3 sequences, around 27% seen once. The germline gives CDR1 DFQATT, CDR2 SNEGSKA (reference sequence). There are 14 residues in the CDR3. With 0 bases removed from V and 7 bases from J, the gap between germline ends came to 16 bases. Study findings and constraints: TRBV segments more frequent in patients than in controls numbered five and included TRBV5-6, TRBV5-1 and TRBV20-1.

There are a few counts of this clonotype. Its antigen is unidentified. J is TRBJ2-7 and V is TRBV20-1; D is perhaps TRBD1 (6 bases). The sequenced material came from blood. The TCR comes from a girl between 5 and 17 years old with multiple sclerosis. CDR3 amino acids: CSARDRQGWMEQYF. The CDR3 DNA reads TGCAGTGCTAGAGATCGGCAGGGGTGGATGGAGCAGTACTTC.